The 15 T cell receptor beta chains given below trace back to one sample, sequenced in a study of T cell repertoires in cytomegalovirus infection. TCRdb itself ran the reads through MiXCR, one entry per CDR3 protein. The data hold approximately 70,000 distinct CDR3 sequences, with around 20% observed a single time. These TCRs' antigens remain unknown. The starting material was CD8+ T cells from cultured PBMCs, obtained from culture after CMV antigen stimulation. Receptors originate from a human donor in good health (CMV status not recorded). Some clones in this sample may be carry-over from other donors' samples.

The chain employs TRBV5-1 and TRBJ1-1; no clear D. CDR1 SGHRS and CDR2 YFSETQ come from the germline V gene. V dropped 3 bases and J dropped 1 base, with 7 bases sitting between them. CDR3 length: 13 amino acids. The CDR3 DNA sequence: TGCGCCAGCAGCTCCGACAAGAACACTGAAGCTTTCTTT. This sequence encodes CASSSDKNTEAFF.

J is TRBJ2-1 and V is TRBV5-6; 13 positions match TRBD2. V was clipped by 4 bases and J by 4 bases; unmatched bases: 5. The V gene's germline CDR1 is SGHDT and CDR2 YYEEEE. The CDR3 extends over 16 amino acids. The CDR3 DNA reads as TGTGCCAGCAGCGCCATGACTAGCGGGGGGTACAATGAGCAGTTCTTC. Translating gives CASSAMTSGGYNEQFF.

This clonotype occurred a few times. V usage is TRBV30 and J usage is TRBJ1-1; 7 bases fit TRBD1. Looked up from germline, CDR1 is GTSNPN and CDR2 is SVGIG (reference sequence). The CDR3 runs to 14 residues. V trimming: 2 bases; J trimming: 3 bases; junction bases outside the gene matches: 6. The CDR3 sequence: CAWSTDREDTEAFF. The CDR3 nucleotides read TGTGCCTGGAGTACCGACAGGGAGGACACTGAAGCTTTCTTT.

This chain links TRBV6-5 with TRBJ2-6, with D uncertain. The CDR3 extends over 17 amino acids. Looked up from germline, CDR1 is MNHEY and CDR2 is SVGAGI. V lost 2 bases to trimming and J lost 0 bases, with 11 bases between them. This CDR3 reads CASSYTARSSGANVLTF. As DNA, the CDR3 is TGTGCCAGCAGTTACACGGCGAGAAGCTCTGGGGCCAACGTCCTGACTTTC.

The chain couples TRBV4-1 to TRBJ2-1, with 7 bases that match TRBD2. The CDR3 covers 17 residues. Germline lookup yields CDR1 MGHRA and CDR2 YSYEKL. The V and J ends lost 0 bases and 2 bases, in that order; junction bases with no gene match: 7. CDR3 bases: TGCGCCAGCAGCCAAGATCCCGGACTAGACACCTACAATGAGCAGTTCTTC. This sequence encodes CASSQDPGLDTYNEQFF.

The rearrangement joins TRBV6-5 to TRBJ2-1; possible D gene TRBD1, 5 bases. This CDR3 comprises 10 residues. The ends were cut back, 8 bases at V and 12 bases at J, with 11 bases in the middle. In germline, CDR1 is MNHEY, CDR2 SVGAGI. The CDR3 loop reads CASPTEGQFF. The CDR3 coding sequence is TGTGCCAGCCCGACAGAAGGGCAGTTCTTC.

The rearrangement joins TRBV11-2 to TRBJ2-3, with 7 nucleotides matching TRBD1. Germline CDR1 and CDR2: SGHAT and FQNNGV. The V gene end was trimmed by 0 bases and the J gene end by 2 bases; junction bases not matched to a gene: 17. This CDR3 is built from 20 residues. CDR3 loop: CASSLEYITFGDSNTDTQYF. The CDR3 coding sequence is TGTGCCAGCAGCTTAGAGTATATTACGTTCGGGGACAGCAACACAGATACGCAGTATTTT.

This chain uses TRBV5-4 with TRBJ2-7; 7 bases line up with TRBD1. J gave up 1 base and V 4 bases, and 11 bases lay outside the gene matches. Germline V gene lookup returns CDR1 SGHNT and CDR2 YYREEE (reference sequence). This CDR3 is built from 16 residues. CDR3 sequence: CASSARQGISSYEQYF. The CDR3 bases are TGTGCCAGCAGCGCCCGACAGGGTATTTCGTCCTACGAGCAGTACTTC.

This clonotype was seen only a few times. V and J are TRBV7-8 and TRBJ2-7, with D unclear. The V gene's germline CDR1 is SGHVS and CDR2 FQNEAQ. V lost 1 base, J lost 3 bases, and 10 bases lay in between. This CDR3 has 14 residues. CDR3 residues: CASSLEGSGYEQYF. CDR3 nucleotides: TGTGCCAGCAGCTTAGAGGGCAGTGGCTACGAGCAGTACTTC.

This chain uses TRBV11-1 with TRBJ2-2, with 7 bases identical to TRBD1. CDR3 length: 18 amino acids. The V and J ends lost 6 bases and 0 bases, in that order; junction bases with no gene match: 13. Germline values: CDR1 SGHAT, CDR2 FQDESV (reference sequence). This CDR3 is CASSHLLGQLSNTGELFF. In DNA form, the CDR3 reads TGTGCCAGCAGTCATCTATTGGGACAGCTATCGAACACCGGGGAGCTGTTTTTT. The variable domain in full, with the rest retrieved from reference TRBV11-1 and TRBJ2-2, is EAEVAQSPRYKITEKSQAVAFWCDPISGHATLYWYRQILGQGPELLVQFQDESVVDDSQLPKDRFSAERLKGVDSTLKIQPAELGDSAMYLCASSHLLGQLSNTGELFFGEGSRLTVL.

The chain joins TRBV7-8 to TRBJ2-5; TRBD2 is a possible D gene (7 bases). There are 15 residues in the CDR3. V was shortened by 7 bases and J by 4 bases, with 19 bases between the two germline ends. Germline V gene lookup returns CDR1 SGHVS and CDR2 FQNEAQ. CDR3 amino acids: CASTALRGGTETQYF. The CDR3 coding sequence is TGTGCCAGCACTGCACTAAGGGGGGGTACAGAGACCCAGTACTTC.

The chain links TRBV20-1 to TRBJ1-5; the D gene is possibly TRBD1 (6 bases). This CDR3 has 15 residues. V lost 3 bases to trimming and J lost 9 bases, with 21 bases between them. Germline CDR1 reads DFQATT; CDR2 reads SNEGSKA (reference sequence). CDR3 loop: CSASSRDTRNRPQHF. The CDR3 nucleotides read TGCAGTGCTAGCTCCCGGGACACCAGAAACCGGCCCCAGCATTTT.

This clonotype was recorded a few times. The rearrangement uses TRBV7-8 and TRBJ2-4, with a weak D call TRBD1 (5 bases). This CDR3 is 19 amino acids long. Trimming cost V 1 base and J 0 bases, with 19 bases left between them. Germline values: CDR1 SGHVS, CDR2 FQNEAQ. The CDR3 nucleotides are TGTGCCAGCAGCTTAGAGGGGTTCGGCAGACTCCTAGCCAAAAACATTCAGTACTTC. Encoded protein: CASSLEGFGRLLAKNIQYF.

This clonotype has only a few counts. CDR3 sequence reads: CASSRISRGMNTEAFF. Written as DNA, the CDR3 is TGCGCCAGCAGCCGAATATCTAGGGGCATGAACACTGAAGCTTTCTTT. The chain employs TRBV4-1 and TRBJ1-1; TRBD1 is a possible D gene (5 bases). CDR1 and CDR2 from the germline V gene are MGHRA and YSYEKL. Trimming pared 4 bases from V and 0 bases from J, leaving 15 bases between. The CDR3 loop spans 16 amino acids.

This clonotype was detected only a few times. J is TRBJ1-1 and V is TRBV7-6; the D gene is possibly TRBD1 (5 bases). Trimming left V 6 bases short and J 3 bases short, with 8 bases between. The CDR3 loop spans 12 amino acids. Germline CDR1 and CDR2: SGHVS and FNYEAQ. CDR3 amino acids: CASSRGDTEAFF. The CDR3 nucleotides are TGTGCCAGCAGTAGGGGTGACACTGAAGCTTTCTTT.